Listed below are T cell receptor beta chains from one sample, sequenced in a study of cytomegalovirus exposure and HLA in healthy donors. Method: immunoSEQ multiplex PCR; TCRdb's copy keeps in-frame clones and lacks some. This sample's clone table lists some 75,000 clones. The specimen sequenced was PBMCs. The receptors here all came from a man between 35 and 55 years old in good health and CMV-seronegative. Both conserved end residues are part of each CDR3. Each record gives: V gene, J gene, D gene, CDR3 protein, CDR3 DNA. The D gene is left open where the match is weak.

>TRBV6-5|TRBJ2-7|TRBD1
CASTLRGAGGYEQYF
TGTGCCAGCACCCTCCGGGGCGCAGGGGGCTACGAGCAGTACTTC
>TRBV7-9|TRBJ1-4|TRBD1
CASSLGTGGEKLFF
TGTGCCAGCAGCTTAGGGACAGGGGGTGAAAAACTGTTTTTT
>TRBV5-1|TRBJ2-5|.
CASSWAQGAETQYF
TGCGCCAGCAGCTGGGCACAGGGCGCGGAGACCCAGTACTTC
>TRBV6-4|TRBJ2-3|TRBD2
CASSDSAGGSTDTQYF
TGTGCCAGCAGTGACTCGGCGGGGGGGAGCACAGATACGCAGTATTTT
>TRBV5-1|TRBJ1-5|TRBD1
CASSRDRGNQPQHF
TGCGCCAGCAGCCGGGACAGGGGGAATCAGCCCCAGCATTTT
>TRBV18|TRBJ1-1|.
CASSPPGREGTEAFF
TGTGCCAGCTCACCACCGGGGAGGGAGGGCACTGAAGCTTTCTTT
>TRBV19|TRBJ2-7|.
CASSITGSNSYEQYF
TGTGCCAGTAGTATCACCGGGTCCAACTCCTACGAGCAGTACTTC
>TRBV7-9|TRBJ1-5|.
CASSFSGRNQPQHF
TGTGCCAGCAGCTTCTCGGGGAGGAATCAGCCCCAGCATTTT
>TRBV6-1|TRBJ2-2|TRBD1
CASSQGVTGELFF
TGTGCCAGCAGCCAGGGGGTCACCGGGGAGCTGTTTTTT
>TRBV28|TRBJ2-1|.
CASSSSSIHEQFF
TGTGCCAGCAGTTCGTCCTCTATACATGAGCAGTTCTTC
>TRBV5-4|TRBJ1-2|.
CASSFGRGSGGYTF
TGTGCCAGCAGCTTCGGCAGGGGCTCGGGTGGCTACACCTTC
>TRBV28|TRBJ2-7|TRBD2
CASSFRLAGYEQYF
TGTGCCAGCAGTTTCCGTCTAGCGGGCTACGAGCAGTACTTC
>TRBV9|TRBJ2-2|TRBD1
CASSVASTGVNTGELFF
TGTGCCAGCAGCGTAGCCTCGACAGGGGTGAACACCGGGGAGCTGTTTTTT
>TRBV5-1|TRBJ2-7|TRBD1
CASSRDSAYEQYF
TGCGCCAGCAGCCGGGACAGCGCCTACGAGCAGTACTTC
>TRBV11-2|TRBJ1-5|.
CASSLDLYQPQHF
TGTGCCAGCAGCTTAGATCTCTATCAGCCCCAGCATTTT
>TRBV5-4|TRBJ2-7|TRBD2
CASSLAGSGMTYEQYF
TGTGCCAGCAGCTTGGCCGGTAGCGGGATGACCTACGAGCAGTACTTC
>TRBV30|TRBJ2-3|.
CAWSVDTDTQYF
TGTGCCTGGAGTGTAGACACCGATACGCAGTATTTT
>TRBV12-5|TRBJ1-1|TRBD1
CASAHGQGLLAFF
TGTGCTAGTGCTCATGGACAGGGTCTGTTGGCTTTCTTT
>TRBV7-9|TRBJ1-2|TRBD1
CASSPDRASYGYTF
TGTGCCAGCAGCCCAGACAGGGCCAGCTATGGCTACACCTTC
>TRBV5-4|TRBJ2-7|.
CASSLGTGRVEQYF
TGTGCCAGCAGCTTGGGTACAGGAAGGGTCGAGCAGTACTTC